This T cell receptor (beta chain) was recovered during a study of T cell changes during pregnancy in multiple sclerosis. This CDR3 contains 14 residues. Germline V gene sequence: CDR1 MRHNA, CDR2 SNTAGT. J gave up 3 bases and V 5 bases, and 3 bases lay outside the gene matches. TCRdb keeps only in-frame clones here, not all; method: immunoSEQ multiplex PCR. Among about 24,000 clones listed, around four fifths were seen once. The sequence came from a female donor in good health, enrolled as a control in a pregnancy study. The V call is TRBV6-4, the J call TRBJ2-3; TRBD2 aligns across 9 bases. Specimen: CD8+ T cells from peripheral blood mononuclear cells, collected in the first trimester of pregnancy. CDR3 loop: CASSPSGETDTQYF. The DNA for the CDR3 is TGTGCCAGCAGTCCTAGCGGGGAAACAGATACGCAGTATTTT.